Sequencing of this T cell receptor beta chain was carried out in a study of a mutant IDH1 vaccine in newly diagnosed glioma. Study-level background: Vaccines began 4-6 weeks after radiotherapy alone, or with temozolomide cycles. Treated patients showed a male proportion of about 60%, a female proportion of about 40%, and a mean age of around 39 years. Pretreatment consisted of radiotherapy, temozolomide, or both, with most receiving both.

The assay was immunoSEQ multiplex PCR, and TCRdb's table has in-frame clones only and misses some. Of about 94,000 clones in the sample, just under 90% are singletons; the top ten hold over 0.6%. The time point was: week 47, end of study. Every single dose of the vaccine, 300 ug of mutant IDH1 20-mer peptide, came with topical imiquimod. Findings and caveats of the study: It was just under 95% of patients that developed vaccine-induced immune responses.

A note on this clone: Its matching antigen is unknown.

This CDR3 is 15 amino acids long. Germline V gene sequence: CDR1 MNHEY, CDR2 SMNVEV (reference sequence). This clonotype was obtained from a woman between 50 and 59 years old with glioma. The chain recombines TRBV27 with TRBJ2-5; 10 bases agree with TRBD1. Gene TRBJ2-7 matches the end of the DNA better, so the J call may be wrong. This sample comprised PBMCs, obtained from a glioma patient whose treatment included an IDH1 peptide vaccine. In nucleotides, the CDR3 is TGTGCCAGCAGTCCCCCGGGACAGGGGATCAGCGAGCAGTACTTC. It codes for CASSPPGQGISEQYF.